The following is a T cell receptor beta chain sequence with its context. The assay was immunoSEQ multiplex PCR, and TCRdb's table has in-frame clones only and misses some. The sample holds roughly 14,000 clones; 77% are singletons and the top ten take approximately 30%. The data belong to a study of sequential checkpoint blockade in melanoma. The treatment: randomized to nivolumab then ipilimumab (arm A) or the reverse (arm B). The CDR3 is 15 residues long. The V segment lost 7 bases and the J segment 5 bases; nucleotides outside the gene matches: 10. The germline V gene encodes CDR1 MNHEY and CDR2 SMNVEV (reference sequence).

V usage is TRBV27 and J usage is TRBJ2-1; 8 bases map to TRBD1. Sequencing used CD8+ T cells sorted from blood (inferred from file names), obtained from a patient given nivolumab and ipilimumab in sequence. This receptor was identified in a human donor with melanoma. CDR3 region: CASTKGGQVDNEQFF. The DNA for the CDR3 is TGTGCCAGCACCAAAGGGGGACAGGTTGACAATGAGCAGTTCTTC.